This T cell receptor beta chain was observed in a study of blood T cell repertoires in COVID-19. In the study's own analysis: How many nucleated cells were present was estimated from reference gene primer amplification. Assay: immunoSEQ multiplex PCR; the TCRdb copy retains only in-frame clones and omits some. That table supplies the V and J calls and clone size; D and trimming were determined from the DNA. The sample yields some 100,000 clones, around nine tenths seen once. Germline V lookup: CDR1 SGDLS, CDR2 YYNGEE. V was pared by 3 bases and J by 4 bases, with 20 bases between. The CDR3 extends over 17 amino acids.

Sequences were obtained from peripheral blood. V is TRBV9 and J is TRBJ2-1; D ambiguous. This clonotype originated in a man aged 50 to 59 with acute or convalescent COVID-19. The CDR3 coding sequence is TGTGCCAGCAGCGCCACCACTCCACCCCTACCATACAATGAGCAGTTCTTC. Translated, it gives CASSATTPPLPYNEQFF.